This T cell receptor beta chain was sequenced in a study of Ad26.COV2.S vaccination and SARS-CoV-2 variants. The junction had 4 bases not matched to a gene; V was cut back by 0 bases and J by 2 bases. The CDR3 runs to 17 residues. The germline V gene has CDR1 SGHAT and CDR2 FQNNGV. The repertoire was sequenced with immunoSEQ multiplex PCR; TCRdb's copy has only in-frame clones and lacks some. Of approximately 450,000 clones in the sample, 90% are singletons; the top ten hold 12%. As to treatment: about 20 received Ad26.COV2.S at low or high dose, single or two shots; 5 received placebo; per-sample allocation not given. Samples analyzed were those drawn on day 63 after the first vaccine or placebo injection.

The TCR was taken from a person between 18 and 65 years old who received the Ad26.COV2.S COVID-19 vaccine or a placebo. The source was peripheral blood, collected in a trial of Ad26.COV2.S vaccine versus placebo. This rearrangement joins TRBV11-2 to TRBJ2-1; 10 bases fit TRBD2. CDR3: CASSLDRLAGTYNEQFF. The CDR3 coding sequence is TGTGCCAGCAGCTTAGACCGACTAGCGGGTACCTACAATGAGCAGTTCTTC. Based on the CDR3 plus reference TRBV11-2 and TRBJ2-1, the full variable domain is EAGVAQSPRYKIIEKRQSVAFWCNPISGHATLYWYQQILGQGPKLLIQFQNNGVVDDSQLPKDRFSAERLKGVDSTLKIQPAKLEDSAVYLCASSLDRLAGTYNEQFFGPGTRLTVL.